These 27 T cell receptor beta chains were all obtained from the same sample, sequenced in a study of T cell repertoires in cytomegalovirus infection. No antigen has been identified for these receptors. TCRdb reanalysed the reads using MiXCR and keeps one entry per CDR3 protein. The table includes over 100,000 distinct CDR3 sequences, 25% to 30% detected once. The material was CD8+ T cells from cultured PBMCs, obtained from culture after CMV antigen stimulation. Receptors originate from a human donor in good health (CMV status not recorded). Some clones in this sample may be carry-over from other donors' samples.

The V call is TRBV6-2 or TRBV6-3, the J call TRBJ2-1; D is unresolved. Per the germline V gene, CDR1 is MNHEY and CDR2 is SVGEGT. V was pared by 2 bases and J by 8 bases, with 7 bases between. The CDR3 totals 12 residues. The DNA for the CDR3 is TGTGCCAGCAGTTACGGGGTCCATGAGCAGTTCTTC. This gives the protein CASSYGVHEQFF.

The CDR3 sequence is CASSSRASYNEQFF. For the CDR3, the DNA is TGTGCCAGCAGCTCCCGGGCCTCCTACAATGAGCAGTTCTTC. The genes are TRBV7-6 and TRBJ2-1, with D unclear. CDR3 size: 14 residues. V lost 4 bases to trimming and J lost 0 bases, with 7 bases between them. Per germline, CDR1 SGHVS and CDR2 FNYEAQ.

This clonotype was observed at least ten times. CDR3: CASSLSGGNQPQHF. CDR3 DNA sequence: TGTGCCAGCAGTTTATCGGGGGGGAATCAGCCCCAGCATTTT. The chain uses TRBV12-3 or TRBV12-4 and TRBJ1-5; tentative D call: TRBD1 (5 bases). The V end lost 2 bases, the J end lost 4 bases, and 9 bases lay between the germline ends. The CDR3 is 14 amino acids.

This clonotype was found once. The chain links TRBV12-3 or TRBV12-4 to TRBJ1-1; TRBD1 is a possible D gene (5 bases). With 6 bases removed from V and 5 bases from J, the gap between germline ends came to 16 bases. There are 14 residues in the CDR3. The CDR3 nucleotides are TGTGCCAGCAGCCCTTATTGGGGCTGGACTGAAGCTTTCTTT. It translates to CASSPYWGWTEAFF.

This clonotype was counted only a few times. The chain is built from TRBV6-1 and TRBJ1-2; D unresolved. V was shortened by 6 bases and J by 6 bases, with 20 bases between the two germline ends. The CDR3 extends over 15 amino acids. CDR1 and CDR2 from the germline V gene are MNHNS and SASEGT. For the CDR3, the DNA is TGTGCCAGCAGGGGCCCGAACAGCCTGCTTAATGGCTACACCTTC. Translated, it gives CASRGPNSLLNGYTF.

This clonotype was recorded at least ten times. The chain employs TRBV7-9 and TRBJ2-3; D is unclear. Germline V gene sequence: CDR1 SEHNR, CDR2 FQNEAQ (reference sequence). This CDR3 contains 15 residues. Trimming shortened V by 1 base and J by 2 bases, and 10 bases separated the two germline ends. Here the CDR3 DNA reads TGTGCCAGCAGCTTAGGAGGTCGGAACACAGATACGCAGTATTTT. Encoded protein: CASSLGGRNTDTQYF. The full variable domain, its missing parts supplied by reference TRBV7-9 and TRBJ2-3, is DTGVSQNPRHKITKRGQNVTFRCDPISEHNRLYWYRQTLGQGPEFLTYFQNEAQLEKSRLLSDRFSAERPKGSFSTLEIQRTEQGDSAMYLCASSLGGRNTDTQYFGPGTRLTVL.

The genes are TRBV7-9 and TRBJ2-3; maybe TRBD2 (5 bases). Germline CDR1 is SEHNR and CDR2 is FQNEAQ (reference sequence). The CDR3 runs 15 residues. V was pared by 4 bases and J by 4 bases, with 15 bases between. CDR3 bases: TGTGCCAGCAGCTATCAGGACGGGGTATCAGATACGCAGTATTTT. The encoded protein is CASSYQDGVSDTQYF. Full variable domain (rest looked up from reference TRBV7-9 and TRBJ2-3): DTGVSQNPRHKITKRGQNVTFRCDPISEHNRLYWYRQTLGQGPEFLTYFQNEAQLEKSRLLSDRFSAERPKGSFSTLEIQRTEQGDSAMYLCASSYQDGVSDTQYFGPGTRLTVL.

This clonotype was picked up a small number of times. The chain links TRBV7-6 to TRBJ2-7, with D perhaps matching TRBD2 (5 bases). V lost 5 bases, J lost 3 bases, and 17 bases lay in between. Germline lookup yields CDR1 SGHVS and CDR2 FNYEAQ. CDR3 size: 15 residues. The CDR3 protein is CASSLMRENSYEQYF. The CDR3 coding sequence is TGTGCCAGCAGCCTAATGAGGGAAAACAGCTACGAGCAGTACTTC.

Comments on this clonotype: One end of the junction is discordant with germline, which a read error may explain. The chain couples TRBV13 to TRBJ1-1; D perhaps matches TRBD1 (5 bases). The germline CDR1 and CDR2 sequences are PRHDT and FYEKMQ (reference sequence). The CDR3 loop spans 15 amino acids. The CDR3: CASSLARDSNTKAFF. CDR3 bases: TGTGCCAGCAGCTTAGCCCGGGACTCGAACACTAAAGCTTTCTTT.

The rearrangement uses TRBV3-1 and TRBJ2-1, with D perhaps TRBD2 (5 bases). From germline, CDR1 is LGHDT and CDR2 YNNKEL (reference sequence). The V gene lost 4 bases and the J gene lost 9 bases, with 10 bases spanning the gap. The CDR3 is 12 residues long. CDR3 coding DNA: TGTGCCAGCAGCCCCGAGGGTCCTGAGCAGTTCTTC. Protein sequence: CASSPEGPEQFF.

The chain combines TRBV7-3 with TRBJ1-1, with 8 bases identical to TRBD1. Germline values: CDR1 SGHTA, CDR2 FQGTGA. This CDR3 has 15 residues. Trimming removed 4 bases from V and 3 bases from J; junction bases left unmatched: 7. CDR3 DNA: TGTGCCAGCAGCTACTCAGGGGGCAAGTACACTGAAGCTTTCTTT. It encodes CASSYSGGKYTEAFF.

This clonotype was seen a few times. The chain has TRBV5-6 and TRBJ2-5, with 9 nucleotides matching TRBD1. Looked up from germline, CDR1 is SGHDT and CDR2 is YYEEEE. The CDR3 runs to 14 residues. Trimming cost V 3 bases and J 4 bases; bases outside gene matches: 4. The CDR3 bases are TGTGCCAGCAGCTCCGGGACAGGGACAGAGACCCAGTACTTC. Its translation is CASSSGTGTETQYF.

V is TRBV2 and J is TRBJ2-7; 12 bases line up with TRBD2. With V trimmed by 10 bases and J by 0 bases, 7 bases remained unmatched. The CDR3 extends over 15 amino acids. Germline-derived CDR1 and CDR2 are SNHLY and FYNNEI. The DNA of the CDR3 is TGTGCCATCCCACTAGCGGGGGGCCTCTCCTACGAGCAGTACTTC. Protein sequence: CAIPLAGGLSYEQYF.

The gene calls are TRBV4-1 and TRBJ2-7; maybe TRBD1 (6 bases). Germline values: CDR1 MGHRA, CDR2 YSYEKL. The CDR3 is 16 residues long. Trimming left V 4 bases short and J 2 bases short, with 18 bases between. The CDR3 DNA sequence: TGCGCCAGCAGCCTCGGTCCGGACAGAGCAACCTACGAGCAGTACTTC. Its translation: CASSLGPDRATYEQYF.

A remark on this clonotype: The limits of the CDR3 on the DNA are not certain, so only TCRdb's listed CDR3 is given. The V gene is TRBV7-8, the J gene TRBJ2-3; the D call TRBD1 from the table was never checked on the DNA. The CDR3 comprises 15 residues, both ends counted. Per the germline V gene, CDR1 is SGHVS and CDR2 is FQNEAQ. The CDR3 here is CASSFAGGTTDTQCF.

The V gene is TRBV27, the J gene TRBJ2-7, with 10 bases identical to TRBD2. The germline gives CDR1 MNHEY, CDR2 SMNVEV (reference sequence). Unmatched junction bases numbered 4, after V lost 6 bases and J lost 5 bases. The CDR3 sequence is 13 residues long. The CDR3 region is CASSTTSGNEQYF. CDR3 nucleotides: TGTGCCAGCAGCACTACTAGCGGGAACGAGCAGTACTTC.

The chain couples TRBV6-6 to TRBJ2-3; TRBD2 matches 10 bases. This CDR3 is built from 19 residues. The germline V gene encodes CDR1 MNHNY and CDR2 SVGAGI (reference sequence). V trimming: 4 bases; J trimming: 1 base; junction bases outside the gene matches: 14. CDR3 region: CASSWAPSGGDLGTDTQYF. The CDR3 DNA reads as TGTGCCAGCAGTTGGGCCCCGAGCGGGGGGGACCTCGGCACAGATACGCAGTATTTT.

The chain uses TRBV9 and TRBJ1-6; D not resolved. CDR3 length: 15 amino acids. CDR1 is SGDLS and CDR2 is YYNGEE in the germline V gene. V lost 0 bases and J 5 bases, leaving 9 bases between the germline ends. CDR3 sequence reads: CASSVDPGNNSPLHF. CDR3 nucleotides: TGTGCCAGCAGCGTAGATCCCGGGAATAATTCACCCCTCCACTTT.

The chain uses TRBV6-5 and TRBJ1-1; the D gene is possibly TRBD1 (5 bases). The CDR3 is 14 amino acids. Trimming took off 7 bases at V and 0 bases at J, with 12 bases between the two ends. Looked up from germline, CDR1 is MNHEY and CDR2 is SVGAGI. Here the CDR3 reads CASTGSLLNTEAFF. CDR3 DNA: TGTGCCAGCACAGGGTCCCTTTTGAACACTGAAGCTTTCTTT.

The V call is TRBV27, the J call TRBJ1-4, with a weak D call TRBD1 (6 bases). Trimming took 0 bases from V and 7 from J, leaving 12 bases between them. The CDR3 loop spans 15 amino acids. Germline V gives CDR1 MNHEY, CDR2 SMNVEV (reference sequence). Here the CDR3 reads CASSLSPGAGEKLFF. For the CDR3, the DNA is TGTGCCAGCAGTTTATCACCGGGGGCTGGTGAAAAACTGTTTTTT.

This clonotype has a handful of counts. This chain joins TRBV5-4 and TRBJ1-1; 7 positions agree with TRBD1. Germline CDR1 SGHNT, CDR2 YYREEE (reference sequence). J was trimmed by 3 bases and V by 0 bases; bases with no gene match: 8. The CDR3 consists of 16 residues. The CDR3 DNA reads TGTGCCAGCAGCTTGGCCTTAGGGGGCTCGGACACTGAAGCTTTCTTT. Amino acids: CASSLALGGSDTEAFF. Using reference TRBV5-4 and TRBJ1-1 for the parts outside the CDR3, the full variable domain is ETGVTQSPTHLIKTRGQQVTLRCSSQSGHNTVSWYQQALGQGPQFIFQYYREEENGRGNFPPRFSGLQFPNYSSELNVNALELDDSALYLCASSLALGGSDTEAFFGQGTRLTVV.

This clonotype showed up many times. The chain recombines TRBV6-6 with TRBJ2-2, with 9 bases matching TRBD2. CDR3 size: 17 residues. The V segment lost 0 bases and the J segment 4 bases; nucleotides outside the gene matches: 6. Germline lookup yields CDR1 MNHNY and CDR2 SVGAGI (reference sequence). The CDR3 DNA sequence: TGTGCCAGCAGTTACTCGATCGAACTAGCGGGCACCGGGGAGCTGTTTTTT. Protein: CASSYSIELAGTGELFF.

This clonotype was counted between two and nine times. The chain has TRBV10-2 and TRBJ2-7, with 8 bases that match TRBD2. The ends lost 3 bases at V and 0 bases at J; junction bases unmatched: 4. This CDR3 is 15 amino acids long. Germline V gene sequence: CDR1 WSHSY, CDR2 SAAADI. The CDR3 loop reads CASSDLGTSSYEQYF. In DNA form, the CDR3 reads TGCGCCAGCAGTGACCTTGGGACTAGCTCCTACGAGCAGTACTTC.

V and J are TRBV7-9 and TRBJ2-7; the D is unclear. This CDR3 region has 12 residues. V lost 1 base to trimming and J lost 5 bases, with 6 bases between them. Germline CDR1 is SEHNR and CDR2 is FQNEAQ (reference sequence). CDR3 loop: CASSLDVHEQYF. Written as DNA, the CDR3 is TGTGCCAGCAGCTTAGATGTGCACGAGCAGTACTTC.

As DNA, the CDR3 is TGTGCCAGCAGCCGGGGGGCCTTTGAGCAGTTCTTC. It specifies CASSRGAFEQFF. The chain couples TRBV12-3 or TRBV12-4 to TRBJ2-1, with TRBD2 as a possible D gene (7 bases). Between the trimmed V and J ends, which lost 6 bases and 9 bases, there was a span of 12 bases. The length of the CDR3 is 12 residues.

This clonotype was seen many times. The chain is built from TRBV28 and TRBJ1-1; possible D gene TRBD1, 6 bases. The germline gives CDR1 MDHEN, CDR2 SYDVKM. This CDR3 is built from 14 residues. The V end was cut by 2 bases, the J end by 8 bases, with 15 bases between. CDR3 loop: CASSLGTGITEAFF. The CDR3 DNA sequence: TGTGCCAGCAGTTTAGGAACAGGGATCACCGAAGCTTTCTTT.

The chain combines TRBV2 with TRBJ2-3, with TRBD2 as a possible D gene (6 bases). V shed 8 bases and J shed 2 bases, with 17 bases lying between them. CDR1 is SNHLY and CDR2 is FYNNEI in the germline V gene. CDR3 length equals 15 residues. The CDR3 sequence: CASLMGRDITDTQYF. CDR3 bases: TGTGCCAGCCTAATGGGGCGGGATATCACAGATACGCAGTATTTT.